A single sample gave rise to the 13 T cell receptor beta chains below, sequenced in a study of CXCR3-negative and CXCR3-positive naive CD8 T cells. Which antigens these TCRs recognize remains unknown. Study-wide findings and caveats: Relative to CXCR3-negative naive cells, CXCR3-positive naive cells had more hydrophobic TRB CDR3s.

The study made its TRB cDNA libraries by 5' RACE, adding UMI labels. TCRdb re-called the 5' RACE reads; one entry per CDR3 protein, DNA not given. The repertoire table contains approximately 96,000 distinct CDR3 sequences. Sequenced input: naive CXCR3+ CD8+ T cells from blood. Subset in this sample: CD45RO-CCR7+CD27+CD95- naive CD8+ T cells expressing CXCR3 (TNR3+). The receptors stem from a human donor in good health. Some clones in this sample may be carry-over from other donors' samples.

CDR3: CASSFRSGDQPQHF. The rearrangement uses TRBV7-9 and TRBJ1-5; TCRdb reports TRBD1, a call that lacks DNA to check it against. This CDR3 region has 14 residues. CDR1 is SEHNR, CDR2 FQNEAQ, per germline (reference sequence).

CDR3 protein: CSARDLSSQRDTQYF. V usage is TRBV20-1 and J usage is TRBJ2-3. The germline V gene has CDR1 DFQATT and CDR2 SNEGSKA (reference sequence). There are 15 residues in the CDR3.

The rearrangement uses TRBV7-3 and TRBJ2-6. The CDR3 consists of 17 residues. Germline V gene lookup returns CDR1 SGHTA and CDR2 FQGTGA. CDR3 region: CASSLSAYLTGANVLTF.

This chain uses TRBV18 with TRBJ2-5; no DNA is available, so the TRBD1 call from TCRdb remains unchecked. CDR3 length: 14 amino acids. In germline, CDR1 is KGHSH, CDR2 LQKENI. CDR3: CASSIGTNQETQYF.

V is TRBV30 and J is TRBJ2-1; no DNA is available, so the TRBD1 call from TCRdb remains unchecked. Germline CDR1 and CDR2: GTSNPN and SVGIG (reference sequence). The CDR3 extends over 14 amino acids. The chain's CDR3 is CAWSGGGYFYEQFF.

The genes are TRBV18 and TRBJ2-1; TCRdb selects TRBD1, and the lack of DNA leaves this call unchecked. This CDR3 comprises 15 residues. The V gene's germline CDR1 is KGHSH and CDR2 LQKENI. The CDR3: CASSPTGGVSNEQFF.

The gene calls are TRBV18 and TRBJ1-5. Germline V gene data show CDR1 as KGHSH and CDR2 as LQKENI. The CDR3 is 11 residues long. The CDR3 is CASSPYQPQHF.

The CDR3 region is CASSPLEGPSYEQYF. The rearrangement joins TRBV7-8 to TRBJ2-7; there is no DNA to check the TCRdb D call of TRBD1. Germline V CDR1 and CDR2: SGHVS, FQNEAQ. The CDR3 is 15 amino acids.

CDR3 residues: CASSGGGTAYEQYF. This chain joins TRBV5-1 and TRBJ2-7; the D call from TCRdb, TRBD1, cannot be confirmed without DNA. The CDR3 consists of 14 residues. Germline CDR1 is SGHRS and CDR2 is YFSETQ.

The rearrangement joins TRBV4-1 to TRBJ2-1; the D gene TCRdb calls, TRBD1, cannot be checked with no DNA. Germline CDR1 is MGHRA and CDR2 is YSYEKL. There are 14 residues in the CDR3. The CDR3 loop is CASSQDSSRNEQFF.

The chain uses TRBV5-6 and TRBJ2-2; TCRdb's D call, TRBD1, is unchecked because there is no DNA. Germline loops: CDR1 SGHDT, CDR2 YYEEEE. CDR3 length: 15 amino acids. The CDR3 here is CASSYGTGSTGELFF.

The chain joins TRBV7-9 to TRBJ2-7; TCRdb designates TRBD1, a call that cannot be tested without DNA. Looked up from germline, CDR1 is SEHNR and CDR2 is FQNEAQ (reference sequence). The CDR3 is 14 amino acids. The CDR3 protein is CASSSTPDTNEQYF.

The rearrangement joins TRBV7-9 to TRBJ2-5; TCRdb proposes TRBD2, but this gene call is untestable without DNA. The germline gives CDR1 SEHNR, CDR2 FQNEAQ (reference sequence). CDR3 length equals 14 residues. Here the CDR3 reads CASSFPLAEETQYF.